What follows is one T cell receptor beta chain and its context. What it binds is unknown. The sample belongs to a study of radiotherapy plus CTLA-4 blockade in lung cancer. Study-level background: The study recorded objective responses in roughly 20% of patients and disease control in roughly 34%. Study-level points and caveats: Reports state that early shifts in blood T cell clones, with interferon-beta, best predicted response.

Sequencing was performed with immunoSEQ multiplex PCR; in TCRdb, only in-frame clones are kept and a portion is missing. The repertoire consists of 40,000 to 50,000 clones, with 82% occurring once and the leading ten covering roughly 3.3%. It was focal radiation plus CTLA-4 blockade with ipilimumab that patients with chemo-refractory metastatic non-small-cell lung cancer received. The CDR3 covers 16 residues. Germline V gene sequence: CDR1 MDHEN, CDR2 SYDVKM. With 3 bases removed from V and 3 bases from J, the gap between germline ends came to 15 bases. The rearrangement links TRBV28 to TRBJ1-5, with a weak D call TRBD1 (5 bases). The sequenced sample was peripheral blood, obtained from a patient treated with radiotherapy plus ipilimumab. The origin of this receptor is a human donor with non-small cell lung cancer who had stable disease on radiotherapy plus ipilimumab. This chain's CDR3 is CASSFTTGSPNQPQHF. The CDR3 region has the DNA TGTGCCAGCAGTTTTACCACAGGAAGCCCCAATCAGCCCCAGCATTTT.